The 13 T cell receptor beta chains reported below all come from one sample, sequenced in a study of cytomegalovirus exposure and HLA in healthy donors (dated by TCRdb to the late 2010s). Receptor amplification or capture employed the immunoSEQ multiplex PCR assay. A mixture of 60 forward primers for TCR Vbeta segments and 13 reverse primers for TCR Jbeta segments was used in the multiplex PCR. The source is immuneACCESS, and TCRdb retained only in-frame sequences with V and J called. Part of the clones is not carried over; for the studies checked, unresolved V genes explain less than half of this, and the remainder is unexplained. The sample includes a few hundred thousand clones, with over 75% observed a single time. The biggest ten clones account for around 2% of the sample. The sequenced sample was PBMCs. These TCRs come from a man aged 18 to 29 in good health and CMV-seronegative.

This clone was recorded a few times. The rearrangement joins TRBV30 to TRBJ2-1; 11 bases are a match to TRBD2. This CDR3 spans 18 amino acids. Trimming took 3 bases from V and 0 from J; bases not matched to a gene: 10. CDR1 is GTSNPN and CDR2 is SVGIG in the germline V gene (reference sequence). The CDR3 bases are TGTGCCTGGAGCGGTACCCGGACTAGCGGGTACTCCTACAATGAGCAGTTCTTC. Its translation is CAWSGTRTSGYSYNEQFF.

The chain joins TRBV4-1 to TRBJ2-5, with 7 bases matching TRBD1. With the DNA end fitting TRBJ2-7 better, the J assignment may be wrong. The length of the CDR3 is 16 residues. The germline gives CDR1 MGHRA, CDR2 YSYEKL. The CDR3 is CASSQDFPGGNSEQYF. The CDR3 DNA follows: TGCGCCAGCAGCCAAGATTTTCCAGGGGGAAACTCCGAGCAGTACTTC.

The CDR3 sequence is CAWGTSMSSGELFF. The CDR3 DNA reads as TGTGCCTGGGGGACTAGTATGAGCTCCGGGGAGCTGTTTTTT. The V and J genes are TRBV30 and TRBJ2-2, with TRBD2 identical over 8 bases. V was clipped by 5 bases and J by 6 bases; unmatched bases: 8. Germline V lookup: CDR1 GTSNPN, CDR2 SVGIG (reference sequence). This CDR3 has 14 residues.

V and J are TRBV7-3 and TRBJ2-3; tentative D call: TRBD2 (6 bases). Germline V gene data show CDR1 as SGHTA and CDR2 as FQGTGA. The CDR3 is made up of 15 amino acids. The ends were cut back, 5 bases at V and 2 bases at J, with 14 bases in the middle. CDR3 nucleotides: TGTGCCAGCAGCCCCTCGGGCGGGGTCACAGATACGCAGTATTTT. Translation gives CASSPSGGVTDTQYF.

This rearrangement joins TRBV7-9 to TRBJ2-7; tentative D call: TRBD1 (7 bases). V was trimmed by 8 bases and J by 0 bases, leaving 11 bases between them. This CDR3 is 13 amino acids long. In germline, CDR1 is SEHNR, CDR2 FQNEAQ (reference sequence). The CDR3 DNA is TGTGCCAGCGGCGGGACAGCCTCCTACGAGCAGTACTTC. It translates to CASGGTASYEQYF. The full variable domain, rest sourced from reference TRBV7-9 and TRBJ2-7, is DTGVSQNPRHKITKRGQNVTFRCDPISEHNRLYWYRQTLGQGPEFLTYFQNEAQLEKSRLLSDRFSAERPKGSFSTLEIQRTEQGDSAMYLCASGGTASYEQYFGPGTRLTVT.

The V gene is TRBV6-5, the J gene TRBJ1-3; D unresolved. This CDR3 comprises 16 residues. CDR1 MNHEY and CDR2 SVGAGI come from the germline V gene. The V end lost 2 bases, the J end lost 3 bases, and 14 bases lay between the germline ends. As DNA, the CDR3 is TGTGCCAGCAGTTACCACACCGCCAGGCATGGAAACACCATATATTTT. It translates to CASSYHTARHGNTIYF.

The gene calls are TRBV30 and TRBJ2-7; TRBD2 matches at 9 bases. Germline trimming cut 4 bases from V and 4 bases from J; bases unmatched to any gene: 8. The CDR3 runs to 14 residues. CDR1 is GTSNPN and CDR2 is SVGIG in the germline V gene (reference sequence). CDR3 sequence: CAWTSGTAFYEQYF. In DNA form, the CDR3 reads TGTGCCTGGACTAGCGGGACGGCTTTTTACGAGCAGTACTTC.

The J gene is TRBJ2-7, the V gene TRBV6-1, with TRBD2 identical over 13 bases. The J segment lost 5 bases and the V segment lost 1 base, leaving 20 bases of the junction unmatched. Germline V gene lookup returns CDR1 MNHNS and CDR2 SASEGT. This CDR3 has 21 amino acids. The CDR3 loop reads CASSEETSGRKTFIMGHEQYF. CDR3 in DNA: TGTGCCAGCAGTGAAGAGACTAGCGGGAGGAAGACTTTCATCATGGGGCACGAGCAGTACTTC.

As to this clone: Other DNA sequences in the same sample also yield this CDR3. V usage is TRBV19 and J usage is TRBJ1-1, with unresolved D. CDR1 is LNHDA and CDR2 is SQIVND in the germline V gene (reference sequence). The CDR3 extends over 13 amino acids. The ends were cut back, 3 bases at V and 4 bases at J, with 9 bases in the middle. The CDR3 DNA reads TGTGCCAGTAGTATTGGACGGGGCACTGAAGCTTTCTTT. As protein: CASSIGRGTEAFF.

This clone was seen a few times. The CDR3 sequence is CASSVFPGTYEQYF. The CDR3, as DNA: TGTGCCAGCAGCGTATTCCCGGGTACCTACGAGCAGTACTTC. V gene TRBV9 combines with J gene TRBJ2-7; D is uncertain. V dropped 1 base and J dropped 2 bases, with 10 bases sitting between them. The germline CDR1 and CDR2 sequences are SGDLS and YYNGEE. The CDR3 contains 14 residues.

A single count supports this clone. V usage is TRBV27 and J usage is TRBJ2-3, with D perhaps TRBD2 (6 bases). The CDR3 is 17 residues long. Germline V gene data show CDR1 as MNHEY and CDR2 as SMNVEV (reference sequence). The V end was cut by 1 base, the J end by 0 bases, with 14 bases between. CDR3 loop: CASSLFGGALSTDTQYF. In nucleotides, the CDR3 is TGTGCCAGCAGTTTATTTGGCGGGGCCCTTAGCACAGATACGCAGTATTTT.

This chain links TRBV7-9 with TRBJ2-5; 10 nucleotides align to TRBD2. V lost 5 bases and J lost 2; bases outside the gene matches: 8. Germline V lookup: CDR1 SEHNR, CDR2 FQNEAQ (reference sequence). The CDR3 covers 16 residues. The CDR3 DNA sequence: TGTGCCAGCAGCCGCGGCGGACTAGCGGTTCAAGAGACCCAGTACTTC. This gives the protein CASSRGGLAVQETQYF.

The chain joins TRBV5-4 to TRBJ2-7; 13 positions match TRBD2. Unmatched junction bases numbered 8, after V lost 3 bases and J lost 2 bases. Germline assignment: CDR1 SGHNT and CDR2 YYREEE (reference sequence). The CDR3 has 17 residues. The CDR3 sequence is CASSSRLAGGMTYEQYF. CDR3 in DNA: TGTGCCAGCAGCTCCCGACTAGCGGGGGGTATGACCTACGAGCAGTACTTC.